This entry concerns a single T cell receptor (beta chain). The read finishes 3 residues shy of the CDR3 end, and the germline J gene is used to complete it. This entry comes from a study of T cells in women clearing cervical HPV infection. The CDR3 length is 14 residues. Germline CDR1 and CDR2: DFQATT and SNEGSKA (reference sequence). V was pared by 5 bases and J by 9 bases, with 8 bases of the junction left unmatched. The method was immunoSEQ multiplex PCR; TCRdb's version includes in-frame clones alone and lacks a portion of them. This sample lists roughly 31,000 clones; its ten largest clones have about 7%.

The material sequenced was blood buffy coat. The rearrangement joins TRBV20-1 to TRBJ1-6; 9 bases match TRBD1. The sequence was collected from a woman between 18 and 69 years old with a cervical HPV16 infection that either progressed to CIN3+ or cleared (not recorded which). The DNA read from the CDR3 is TGCAGTGCTTCCCGGGACAGGGAACGTTCACCC. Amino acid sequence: CSASRDRERSP. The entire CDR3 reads CSASRDRERSPLHF.